This T cell receptor beta chain appears in the sequencing data of a study of cytomegalovirus exposure and HLA in healthy donors. Study in general: HLA-typed donors contributed about 85 million unique TCRs, which were held in an early data release.

General study findings and limits: Presence/absence analyses supposed approximately even sequencing depth among donors. The authors later linked a missense DCLRE1C variant to TCR beta V- and J-gene trimming. Exclusion as indistinguishable affected some V segments, including TRBV6-2 and TRBV6-3.

Turning to this clone: The antigen remains undetermined.

A multiplex PCR was run with 60 Vbeta primers and 13 Jbeta primers. The protocol was immunoSEQ multiplex PCR, while the TCRdb copy is restricted to in-frame clones and leaves out a portion. The table has over 85,000 clones, roughly four fifths seen once; the top ten hold approximately 4%. J was trimmed by 5 bases and V by 4 bases; bases with no gene match: 5. CDR3 size: 14 residues. Germline V gene lookup returns CDR1 SGHRS and CDR2 YFSETQ. V is TRBV5-1 and J is TRBJ1-4; 7 bases align to TRBD1. Sequences were obtained from PBMCs. The receptor's source is a female donor in good health and CMV-seropositive. The CDR3 region is CASSRDSNNEKLFF. The CDR3 bases are TGCGCCAGCAGCCGGGACAGCAACAATGAAAAACTGTTTTTT.